These T cell receptor beta chains were read from a single sample in a study of blood T cell repertoires in COVID-19. Only in-frame clones appear in the TCRdb table, and some are missing; sequencing was by immunoSEQ multiplex PCR. The sample has more than 100,000 clones; 80% are singletons. Sequencing used peripheral blood. The source is a man aged 60 to 69 with active or convalescent COVID-19. The CDR3 runs from the conserved cysteine through the conserved F or W. D genes are given only for firm matches. Clone size is shown for a subset of rows, as once, few, many or a class of expanded clone.

CDR3nt	CDR3aa	v_gene	j_gene	d_gene	abundance
TGTGCCAGCAGTCCCCCCGGGACTTATTACTACAATGAGCAGTTCTTC	CASSPPGTYYYNEQFF	TRBV28	TRBJ2-1	.	.
TGTGCCAGCAGTTACCTTGGTGTAGAGGAGCAGTTCTTC	CASSYLGVEEQFF	TRBV6-6	TRBJ2-1	.	.
TGTGCCAGCAGCCTAGGACAGGCCTCTGGAAACACCATATATTTT	CASSLGQASGNTIYF	TRBV11-2	TRBJ1-3	TRBD1	.
TGTGCCACCAGTGATTCGAGGGGGCTTTACAATGAGCAGTTCTTC	CATSDSRGLYNEQFF	TRBV24-1	TRBJ2-1	TRBD1	.
TGTGCCAGCAGCTACCTTAGCGGGACTGAGCAGTTCTTC	CASSYLSGTEQFF	TRBV7-3	TRBJ2-1	TRBD2	.
TGTGCCAACCGGGATTCCTACAATGAGCAGTTCTTC	CANRDSYNEQFF	TRBV10-3	TRBJ2-1	.	.
TGTGCCAGCAGTTGGCCCAGCGGAGGGACAGATACGCAGTATTTT	CASSWPSGGTDTQYF	TRBV6-2/TRBV6-3	TRBJ2-3	.	.
TGTGCCAGCAGTTTATCCGGTACTTTTGGCTACACCTTC	CASSLSGTFGYTF	TRBV12-3/TRBV12-4	TRBJ1-2	.	.
TGTGCCAGCACTCACAGCGGGAGGGCCAGCTCCTACAATGAGCAGTTCTTC	CASTHSGRASSYNEQFF	TRBV28	TRBJ2-1	TRBD2	.
TGTGCCAGCAGCTACGACAGGACCTCTAACTATGGCTACACCTTC	CASSYDRTSNYGYTF	TRBV7-3	TRBJ1-2	.	.
TGTGCCATCAGTGCCGGGACTAGTTCGGGCGAGCAGTACTTC	CAISAGTSSGEQYF	TRBV10-3	TRBJ2-7	TRBD2	once
TGCGCCAGCAGCTTAGGACAGGTCAATCAGCCCCAGCATTTT	CASSLGQVNQPQHF	TRBV5-1	TRBJ1-5	TRBD1	.
TGTGCCAGCAGTAAACGCCGGGACTCGCAGTTCTTC	CASSKRRDSQFF	TRBV2	TRBJ2-1	.	.
TGTGCCACCAGCAGAGAATCCCTCTCTGGGGCCAACGTCCTGACTTTC	CATSRESLSGANVLTF	TRBV15	TRBJ2-6	.	.
TGTGCCAGCAACCGGGAACCTGGGCCTCCGAGGTCAGATACGCAGTATTTT	CASNREPGPPRSDTQYF	TRBV2	TRBJ2-3	.	.